Shown below are 24 T cell receptor beta chains from a single sample sequenced in a study of blood T cell repertoires in COVID-19 (dated by TCRdb to about 2020). Receptors were amplified or captured by the immunoSEQ multiplex PCR assay. TCRdb re-hosts the immuneACCESS table, in-frame sequences only. Its copies lack some clones; in the studies checked, an unresolved V gene accounts for under half of them, and the cause for the rest is not known. This sample has hundreds of thousands of clones in its table, and about nine tenths of those were observed once. The biggest ten clones account for 1.4% of the sample. The sequencing sample was made of peripheral blood. The source of these receptors is a woman aged 25-40 years with active or convalescent COVID-19.

V is TRBV18 and J is TRBJ1-4; D perhaps matches TRBD1 (5 bases). This CDR3 region has 14 residues. In germline, CDR1 is KGHSH, CDR2 LQKENI. Trimming shortened V by 3 bases and J by 6 bases, and 11 bases separated the two germline ends. In DNA form, the CDR3 reads TGTGCCAGCTCACCTCTTCAGGGCGATGAAAAACTGTTTTTT. It specifies CASSPLQGDEKLFF.

V and J are TRBV30 and TRBJ1-1; D gene unclear. Trimming removed 5 bases from V and 4 bases from J, with 8 bases in between. Germline lookup yields CDR1 GTSNPN and CDR2 SVGIG (reference sequence). The CDR3 extends over 11 amino acids. The CDR3 is CAWAGSTEAFF. The CDR3 DNA is TGTGCCTGGGCGGGGTCCACTGAAGCTTTCTTT.

This chain uses TRBV19 with TRBJ2-1; 8 positions match TRBD2. The germline CDR1 and CDR2 sequences are LNHDA and SQIVND (reference sequence). Trimming at V came to 7 bases and at J to 0 bases, leaving 5 bases not matched to a gene. CDR3 size: 15 residues. CDR3: CASNMRGVSYNEQFF. CDR3 bases: TGTGCCAGTAATATGCGGGGGGTCTCCTACAATGAGCAGTTCTTC.

The chain's CDR3 is CASSQGQGVYNEQFF. In nucleotides, the CDR3 is TGTGCCAGCAGCCAGGGACAGGGGGTATACAATGAGCAGTTCTTC. The chain combines TRBV11-1 with TRBJ2-1; 11 nucleotides line up with TRBD1. Germline CDR1 and CDR2: SGHAT and FQDESV (reference sequence). Germline trimming cut 5 bases from V and 4 bases from J; bases unmatched to any gene: 4. This CDR3 has 15 amino acids.

The gene calls are TRBV4-1 and TRBJ1-2, with D tentatively TRBD1 (6 bases). From germline, CDR1 is MGHRA and CDR2 YSYEKL. The CDR3 covers 14 residues. V lost 3 bases, J lost 4 bases, and 12 bases lay in between. The CDR3 DNA reads TGCGCCAGCAGCCAGGACACAGGGTTCTATGGCTACACCTTC. It yields the protein CASSQDTGFYGYTF.

In its sample, this clone was seen a few times. The chain couples TRBV10-3 to TRBJ1-5; tentatively, D is TRBD1 (6 bases). Trimming stripped 7 bases from V and 0 bases from J, with 25 bases between. The CDR3 length is 19 residues. Germline CDR1 ENHRY, CDR2 SYGVKD. The CDR3 DNA follows: TGTGCCATCAATGGCCTTCAGACAGGCATGTTAGATAGCAATCAGCCCCAGCATTTT. It specifies CAINGLQTGMLDSNQPQHF.

This clone was found once. V usage is TRBV4-1 and J usage is TRBJ1-2, with D possibly matching TRBD1 (5 bases). The V gene's germline CDR1 is MGHRA and CDR2 YSYEKL. V was pared by 0 bases and J by 4 bases, with 15 bases between. This CDR3 spans 16 amino acids. This chain's CDR3 is CASSQEAGRESYGYTF. The CDR3, as DNA: TGCGCCAGCAGCCAAGAAGCTGGCAGGGAAAGCTATGGCTACACCTTC.

Only a few counts were recorded for this clone. This rearrangement joins TRBV27 to TRBJ1-6; 8 nucleotides align to TRBD1. There are 14 residues in the CDR3. CDR1 is MNHEY and CDR2 is SMNVEV in the germline V gene (reference sequence). V gave up 6 bases and J gave up 5 bases; unmatched junction bases: 3. CDR3 residues: CASSPDRDNSPLHF. The CDR3 DNA reads TGTGCCAGCAGCCCGGACAGGGATAATTCACCCCTCCACTTT.

The rearrangement uses TRBV7-2 and TRBJ2-3, with D possibly being TRBD2 (6 bases). CDR1 is SGHTA, CDR2 FQGNSA, per germline. The CDR3 is 15 residues long. Trimming took off 5 bases at V and 7 bases at J, with 19 bases between the two ends. CDR3 residues: CASSTTAGPRNTQYF. In DNA form, the CDR3 reads TGTGCCAGCAGCACGACGGCGGGACCCAGGAATACGCAGTATTTT. Combining the CDR3 with reference TRBV7-2 and TRBJ2-3 gives the whole variable domain GAGVSQSPSNKVTEKGKDVELRCDPISGHTALYWYRQSLGQGLEFLIYFQGNSAPDKSGLPSDRFSAERTGGSVSTLTIQRTQQEDSAVYLCASSTTAGPRNTQYFGPGTRLTVL.

The genes are TRBV27 and TRBJ2-1; 14 positions match TRBD2. Germline loops: CDR1 MNHEY, CDR2 SMNVEV (reference sequence). The CDR3 has 16 amino acids. V lost 6 bases to trimming and J lost 7 bases; unmatched junction nucleotides: 8. CDR3 DNA: TGTGCCAGCAGCGGCCCTGGGACTAGCGGGAGAAATGAGCAGTTCTTC. This encodes CASSGPGTSGRNEQFF.

The chain recombines TRBV7-9 with TRBJ2-3, with 10 bases aligning to TRBD2. CDR1 and CDR2 (germline): SEHNR, FQNEAQ (reference sequence). The CDR3 has 18 residues. With 0 bases clipped from V and 4 bases from J, the junction kept 10 bases outside the gene matches. The CDR3 DNA sequence: TGTGCCAGCAGCTTAGCGGTCCCCGGGACTAGCGTGGCAGATACGCAGTATTTT. It codes for CASSLAVPGTSVADTQYF. The full variable domain, completed using reference TRBV7-9 and TRBJ2-3, is DTGVSQNPRHKITKRGQNVTFRCDPISEHNRLYWYRQTLGQGPEFLTYFQNEAQLEKSRLLSDRFSAERPKGSFSTLEIQRTEQGDSAMYLCASSLAVPGTSVADTQYFGPGTRLTVL.

The rearrangement joins TRBV11-2 to TRBJ1-5, with D perhaps matching TRBD1 (5 bases). Trimming stripped 0 bases from V and 6 bases from J, with 15 bases between. Germline values: CDR1 SGHAT, CDR2 FQNNGV. The CDR3 is 16 amino acids. CDR3 coding DNA: TGTGCCAGCAGCTTAGATTCCTCCAGGGTCGGTCAGCCCCAGCATTTT. This sequence encodes CASSLDSSRVGQPQHF.

Note on this clone: This CDR3 fails to terminate in the conserved phenylalanine or tryptophan, so it likely reflects a read error. The limits of the CDR3 on the DNA are not certain, so only TCRdb's listed CDR3 is given. The chain carries TRBV12-3 or TRBV12-4 and TRBJ1-3; the D segment call TRBD1 is taken from the table without a DNA check. The CDR3 length equals 12 residues, ends included. CDR3 protein: CASSFGRGHLTP.

The chain links TRBV7-2 to TRBJ1-2, with 9 bases fitting TRBD1. CDR1 SGHTA and CDR2 FQGNSA come from the germline V gene. The CDR3 spans 15 residues. V lost 2 bases, J lost 6 bases, and 7 bases stayed unmatched. CDR3 in amino acids: CASSLRQGGFDGYTF. As DNA, the CDR3 is TGTGCCAGCAGCTTACGACAGGGGGGGTTTGATGGCTACACCTTC. The full variable domain, completed using reference TRBV7-2 and TRBJ1-2, is GAGVSQSPSNKVTEKGKDVELRCDPISGHTALYWYRQSLGQGLEFLIYFQGNSAPDKSGLPSDRFSAERTGGSVSTLTIQRTQQEDSAVYLCASSLRQGGFDGYTFGSGTRLTVV.

The rearrangement joins TRBV9 to TRBJ2-6; 9 nucleotides match TRBD1. The V segment lost 1 base and the J segment 6 bases; nucleotides outside the gene matches: 14. The CDR3 is 19 residues long. Germline V CDR1 and CDR2: SGDLS, YYNGEE. CDR3 coding DNA: TGTGCCAGCAGCGTAAACCCCCGGACAGGGGTTGACGAGGCCAACGTCCTGACTTTC. It codes for CASSVNPRTGVDEANVLTF.

This chain joins TRBV25-1 and TRBJ2-7, with 7 bases that match TRBD1. The junction had 10 bases not matched to a gene; V was cut back by 3 bases and J by 2 bases. The CDR3 contains 16 residues. Germline-derived CDR1 and CDR2 are MGHDK and SYGVNS. The CDR3 DNA sequence: TGTGCCAGCAGTGAGAGCCGGACAGGACCCCCCTACGAGCAGTACTTC. Translating it yields CASSESRTGPPYEQYF.

This chain links TRBV7-9 with TRBJ2-1; D ambiguous. This CDR3 spans 17 amino acids. Trimming pared 1 base from V and 7 bases from J, leaving 20 bases between. Germline CDR1 SEHNR, CDR2 FQNEAQ (reference sequence). The CDR3 protein is CASSLVVAVLAANEQFF. The CDR3 DNA reads TGTGCCAGCAGCTTAGTAGTTGCAGTGCTCGCAGCGAATGAGCAGTTCTTC.

This chain connects TRBV10-2 to TRBJ1-5, with D perhaps TRBD1 (6 bases). The CDR3 is 17 amino acids. V was cut by 2 bases and J by 1 base, with 15 bases left in between. Germline values: CDR1 WSHSY, CDR2 SAAADI. The CDR3 sequence: CASSEIRGGQSNQPQHF. The CDR3 region has the DNA TGCGCCAGCAGTGAGATCAGGGGCGGACAGAGCAATCAGCCCCAGCATTTT.

This chain uses TRBV11-1 with TRBJ2-1; D perhaps matches TRBD2 (6 bases). Germline V gene data show CDR1 as SGHAT and CDR2 as FQDESV (reference sequence). The CDR3 runs 15 residues. V lost 0 bases, J lost 6 bases, and 12 bases lay in between. CDR3 in amino acids: CASSLAEGYLNEQFF. The CDR3 bases are TGTGCCAGCAGCTTAGCGGAGGGGTATCTCAATGAGCAGTTCTTC. The whole variable domain, filled in from reference TRBV11-1 and TRBJ2-1, reads EAEVAQSPRYKITEKSQAVAFWCDPISGHATLYWYRQILGQGPELLVQFQDESVVDDSQLPKDRFSAERLKGVDSTLKIQPAELGDSAMYLCASSLAEGYLNEQFFGPGTRLTVL.

This clone was seen once. This chain links TRBV4-1 with TRBJ1-4; 7 bases are a match to TRBD1. Germline V gene lookup returns CDR1 MGHRA and CDR2 YSYEKL. Trimming removed 4 bases from V and 7 bases from J; junction bases left unmatched: 9. The CDR3 contains 15 residues. The CDR3 nucleotides are TGCGCCAGCAGCCGAGACACAGGGGTGGGTGAAAAACTGTTTTTT. Translated, it gives CASSRDTGVGEKLFF.

This clone was seen only once. This chain uses TRBV3-1 (or the pseudogene TRBV3-2) with TRBJ1-5; D may be TRBD1 (6 bases). This CDR3 spans 13 amino acids. Germline lookup yields CDR1 LGHDT and CDR2 YNNKEL (reference sequence). With 4 bases removed from V and 3 bases from J, the gap between germline ends came to 7 bases. DNA of the CDR3: TGTGCCAGCAGCCGGGACACCAATCAGCCCCAGCATTTT. It yields the protein CASSRDTNQPQHF.

The chain has TRBV7-9 and TRBJ1-3, with TRBD1 as a possible D gene (6 bases). This CDR3 is 14 amino acids long. V was pared by 11 bases and J by 2 bases, with 16 bases between. The germline gives CDR1 SEHNR, CDR2 FQNEAQ (reference sequence). The CDR3 coding sequence is TGTGCCGGAAAACAGGGAACCCCTGGAAACACCATATATTTT. This gives the protein CAGKQGTPGNTIYF.

This clone was seen more than once but under ten times. The V and J genes are TRBV7-9 and TRBJ2-1; 15 bases map to TRBD2. The CDR3 is 19 residues long. V lost 1 base and J lost 5; bases outside the gene matches: 9. CDR1 is SEHNR, CDR2 FQNEAQ, per germline (reference sequence). CDR3 DNA: TGTGCCAGCAGCTTAGGGGGACTAGCGGGAGGTAGGTTCGACAATGAGCAGTTCTTC. This translates into CASSLGGLAGGRFDNEQFF.

The V and J genes are TRBV27 and TRBJ2-1, with 7 positions matching TRBD2. The CDR3 loop spans 15 amino acids. Unmatched junction bases numbered 17, after V lost 5 bases and J lost 13 bases. The germline CDR1 and CDR2 sequences are MNHEY and SMNVEV (reference sequence). CDR3 bases: TGTGCCAGCAGTCCTACCCTGGGTCTAGCGGCGGTCCAGTTCTTC. Its translation is CASSPTLGLAAVQFF.